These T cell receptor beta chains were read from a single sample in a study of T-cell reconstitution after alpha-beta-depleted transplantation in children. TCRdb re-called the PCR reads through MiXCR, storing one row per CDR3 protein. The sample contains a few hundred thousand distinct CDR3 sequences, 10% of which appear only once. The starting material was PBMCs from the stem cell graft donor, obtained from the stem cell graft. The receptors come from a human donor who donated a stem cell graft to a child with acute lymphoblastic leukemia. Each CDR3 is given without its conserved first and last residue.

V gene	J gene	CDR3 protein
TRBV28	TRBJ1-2	ASSLGQGGGYT
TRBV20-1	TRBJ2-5	SASQGAPETQY
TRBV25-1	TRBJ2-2	AIRGAGTGELF
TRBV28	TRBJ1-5	ASSFGNNQPQH
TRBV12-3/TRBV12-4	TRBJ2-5	ASSLQGEETQY
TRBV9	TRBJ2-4	ASSPLSGDKNIQY
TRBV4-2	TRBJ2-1	ASSQEAYNEQF
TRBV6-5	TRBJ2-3	ASSYLRQGSTDTQY
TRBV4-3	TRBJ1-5	ASSPTWQNNQPQH
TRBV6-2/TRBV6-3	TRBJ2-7	ASSGGVPYEQY
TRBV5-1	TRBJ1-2	ASSLSVSANYGYT
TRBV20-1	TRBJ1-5	SGAALGYQPQH
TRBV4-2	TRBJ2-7	ASRNRDGDSYEQY
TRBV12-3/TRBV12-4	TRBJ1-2	ASSLQGTGGYT
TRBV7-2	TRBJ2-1	ASSLAGARGKPYNEQF
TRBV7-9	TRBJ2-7	ASSGTAAYYEQY
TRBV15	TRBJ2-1	ATSRARTGGQF
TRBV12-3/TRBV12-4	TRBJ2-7	ASSLVGDHEQY
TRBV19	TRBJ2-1	ASSIMEGTGSDEQF
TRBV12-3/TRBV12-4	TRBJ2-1	ASSLIGRGEQF